The clone carrying this T cell receptor (beta chain) was detected ten times or more. The CDR3 is 14 amino acids. The V gene lost 6 bases and the J gene lost 6 bases, with 18 bases spanning the gap. Template switching by 5'RACE produced TCR cDNA, adding a universal primer site and UMIs. TCRdb reanalysed the 5' RACE reads using MiXCR and keeps one entry per CDR3 protein. The sample comprises around 30,000 distinct CDR3 sequences, 10% of which are singletons, and roughly 12% rests with the top ten. The entry originates in a study of T cells after yellow fever vaccination. Study observations and caveats: Sorted memory subsets on day 0 showed almost all vaccine-responding clonotypes to be undetectable.

This chain links TRBV12-3 or TRBV12-4 with TRBJ2-7; TRBD2 is a possible D gene (6 bases). This specimen consisted of PBMCs, either bulk or a sorted T-cell subset (CD4+, CD8+, memory, or dextramer-sorted; not recorded which), obtained approximately 16 days after the first yellow fever vaccination. This receptor was obtained from a man younger than 35 who received the YFV17D yellow fever vaccine. The CDR3 DNA follows: TGTGCCAGCAGCCTTGGCGGGACCGGGCCCGAGCAGTACTTC. Protein sequence: CASSLGGTGPEQYF.